Presented here are 11 T cell receptor beta chains from one specimen sequenced in a study of Tregs in tolerant kidney transplant recipients (dated by TCRdb to between 2018 and 2021). Libraries were prepared through the immunoSEQ multiplex PCR assay. Drawn from immuneACCESS, this table holds only the in-frame rearrangements with V and J called that TCRdb kept. Clones are partly lost; checked studies trace under half to an unresolved V gene and leave the rest unexplained. The sample yields about 94,000 clones; 93% were counted once. The ten top clones hold around 0.45% of the sample. The meaning of the sample's time point label: blood sample drawn before combined kidney and bone marrow transplant. This specimen was CD4+ T cells from blood, taken before the transplant. These receptors all come from a human donor who received a combined kidney and bone marrow transplant.

The sample holds one count of this clone. In nucleotides, the CDR3 is TGTGCCAGCAGCCTTGGTGACAGGGGCTACGAGCAGTACTTC. As protein: CASSLGDRGYEQYF. V usage is TRBV7-3 and J usage is TRBJ2-7; 8 nucleotides agree with TRBD1. V lost 5 bases to trimming and J lost 3 bases; unmatched junction nucleotides: 6. The CDR3 is 14 residues long. CDR1 SGHTA and CDR2 FQGTGA come from the germline V gene.

The CDR3 here is CASSQVKGQALDYGYTF. In DNA form, the CDR3 reads TGCGCCAGCAGCCAAGTTAAAGGACAGGCCCTAGACTATGGCTACACCTTC. The chain combines TRBV4-3 with TRBJ1-2; 7 nucleotides line up with TRBD1. Germline V gene data show CDR1 as LGHNA and CDR2 as YSLEER. CDR3 length: 17 amino acids. V lost 1 base, J lost 3 bases, and 11 bases stayed unmatched.

J is TRBJ1-2 and V is TRBV4-2; TRBD1 matches 11 bases. This CDR3 has 18 residues. J gave up 8 bases and V 2 bases, and 16 bases lay outside the gene matches. Germline loops: CDR1 LGHNA, CDR2 YNFKEQ. CDR3 DNA: TGTGCCAGCAGCCAAACCCCGCTCTTCGGACAGGGGGCGCGGGGCTACACCTTC. Residues: CASSQTPLFGQGARGYTF.

This chain connects TRBV5-1 to TRBJ2-3; D gene uncertain. V was cut by 5 bases and J by 0 bases, with 4 bases left in between. Germline V gene lookup returns CDR1 SGHRS and CDR2 YFSETQ. The CDR3 extends over 12 amino acids. CDR3 sequence reads: CASSSSTDTQYF. The CDR3 DNA is TGCGCCAGCAGTTCTAGCACAGATACGCAGTATTTT.

The chain carries TRBV2 and TRBJ2-5; no clear D. Germline CDR1 SNHLY, CDR2 FYNNEI. V was cut by 7 bases and J by 4 bases, with 7 bases left in between. The CDR3 contains 11 residues. CDR3 in amino acids: CASTLVETQYF. The DNA for the CDR3 is TGTGCCAGCACCCTCGTAGAGACCCAGTACTTC.

The chain joins TRBV9 to TRBJ2-1; 12 nucleotides match TRBD2. Per the germline V gene, CDR1 is SGDLS and CDR2 is YYNGEE. The J segment lost 5 bases and the V segment lost 0 bases, leaving 3 bases of the junction unmatched. The length of the CDR3 is 16 residues. This CDR3 reads CASSVGTSGVHNEQFF. The CDR3 bases are TGTGCCAGCAGCGTAGGGACTAGCGGGGTGCACAATGAGCAGTTCTTC.

The rearrangement joins TRBV7-2 to TRBJ2-2; tentative D call: TRBD1 (5 bases). The CDR3 is 13 amino acids. V lost 4 bases to trimming and J lost 6 bases, with 9 bases between them. The V gene's germline CDR1 is SGHTA and CDR2 FQGNSA. The CDR3 bases are TGTGCCAGCAGCTCTGGGGCGCCCGGGGAGCTGTTTTTT. Translating gives CASSSGAPGELFF.

The V and J genes are TRBV7-9 and TRBJ1-2, with D hard to call. V lost 3 bases to trimming and J lost 7 bases, with 15 bases between them. In germline, CDR1 is SEHNR, CDR2 FQNEAQ (reference sequence). The CDR3 contains 14 residues. CDR3 nucleotide sequence: TGTGCCAGCAGCTTGAATGAGGGCGGGTTTGGCTACACCTTC. This sequence encodes CASSLNEGGFGYTF.

The chain carries TRBV7-6 and TRBJ2-7; 7 positions agree with TRBD1. The CDR3 extends over 16 amino acids. Germline CDR1 reads SGHVS; CDR2 reads FNYEAQ. V shed 1 base and J 4 bases; nucleotides not matched to a gene: 10. The CDR3 coding sequence is TGTGCCAGCAGCTTAGGACAACAGGGGCTCGGGTACGAGCAGTACTTC. It translates to CASSLGQQGLGYEQYF.

The chain links TRBV5-4 to TRBJ2-1; 7 bases are shared with TRBD1. The CDR3 loop spans 13 amino acids. J was trimmed by 5 bases and V by 2 bases; bases with no gene match: 1. CDR1 SGHNT and CDR2 YYREEE come from the germline V gene (reference sequence). The CDR3 DNA reads as TGTGCCAGCAGCTTTGGACAGGACAATGAGCAGTTCTTC. Translated: CASSFGQDNEQFF.

CDR3 DNA: TGTGCCAGCAGCGCCGGGACAGGGGGAACCAAGCAGTACTTC. This encodes CASSAGTGGTKQYF. The chain uses TRBV9 and TRBJ2-7; 11 bases line up with TRBD1. Germline CDR1 and CDR2: SGDLS and YYNGEE. With 3 bases clipped from V and 8 bases from J, the junction kept 7 bases outside the gene matches. The length of the CDR3 is 14 residues.